The 32 T cell receptor beta chains listed next were all sequenced from one sample in a study of blood T cell repertoires in COVID-19. This table comes from immunoSEQ multiplex PCR, and its TCRdb copy is limited to in-frame clones, with some not included. The sample has around 60,000 clones; approximately 90% are singletons. The sequenced sample was peripheral blood. Receptors originate from a human donor with active COVID-19. The donor label of this sample is uncertain.

V is TRBV2 and J is TRBJ1-1; the D is unclear. V was pared by 5 bases and J by 4 bases, with 14 bases between. This CDR3 spans 14 amino acids. Germline V lookup: CDR1 SNHLY, CDR2 FYNNEI. CDR3 sequence: CASSLGRRGTEAFF. DNA of the CDR3: TGTGCCAGCAGTCTCGGACGCCGGGGCACTGAAGCTTTCTTT.

The CDR3 nucleotides are TGTGCCGGGGGGGACAGGGTCGGTGGAAACACCATATATTTT. Translating it yields CAGGDRVGGNTIYF. J is TRBJ1-3 and V is TRBV10-3; 9 nucleotides line up with TRBD1. V was clipped by 11 bases and J by 3 bases; unmatched bases: 8. This CDR3 comprises 14 residues. Germline V gene sequence: CDR1 ENHRY, CDR2 SYGVKD.

This chain connects TRBV19 to TRBJ1-1, with D perhaps TRBD1 (6 bases). The CDR3 consists of 12 residues. The germline gives CDR1 LNHDA, CDR2 SQIVND (reference sequence). V shed 4 bases and J shed 5 bases, with 8 bases lying between them. The CDR3 coding sequence is TGTGCCAGTAGTAAACAGGGAACTGAAGCTTTCTTT. This sequence encodes CASSKQGTEAFF. The variable domain in full, with the rest retrieved from reference TRBV19 and TRBJ1-1, is DGGITQSPKYLFRKEGQNVTLSCEQNLNHDAMYWYRQDPGQGLRLIYYSQIVNDFQKGDIAEGYSVSREKKESFPLTVTSAQKNPTAFYLCASSKQGTEAFFGQGTRLTVV.

This clone is deemed large (0.1 to 1%). The chain joins TRBV7-9 to TRBJ2-4, with a tentative D call TRBD1 (5 bases). CDR1 is SEHNR and CDR2 is FQNEAQ in the germline V gene (reference sequence). The V gene lost 0 bases and the J gene lost 0 bases, with 9 bases spanning the gap. There are 16 residues in the CDR3. As DNA, the CDR3 is TGTGCCAGCAGCTTAGCGCTAGGGGTAGCCAAAAACATTCAGTACTTC. This codes for CASSLALGVAKNIQYF.

This clone was detected only once. The chain is built from TRBV5-6 and TRBJ2-7, with 8 bases identical to TRBD2. Germline CDR1 reads SGHDT; CDR2 reads YYEEEE. V trimming: 1 base; J trimming: 5 bases; junction bases outside the gene matches: 5. The CDR3 loop spans 14 amino acids. In DNA form, the CDR3 reads TGTGCCAGCAGCTTGCCGGGAGGGCCCCACGAGCAGTACTTC. Protein product: CASSLPGGPHEQYF. Based on the CDR3 plus reference TRBV5-6 and TRBJ2-7, the full variable domain is DAGVTQSPTHLIKTRGQQVTLRCSPKSGHDTVSWYQQALGQGPQFIFQYYEEEERQRGNFPDRFSGHQFPNYSSELNVNALLLGDSALYLCASSLPGGPHEQYFGPGTRLTVT.

CDR3 loop: CASSYPAPRTYNEQFF. CDR3 nucleotides: TGTGCCAGCAGTTACCCCGCCCCGAGGACCTACAATGAGCAGTTCTTC. V gene TRBV6-2 or TRBV6-3 combines with J gene TRBJ2-1; D gene unclear. Per the germline V gene, CDR1 is MNHEY and CDR2 is SVGEGT. Trimming left V 2 bases short and J 2 bases short, with 13 bases between. The CDR3 runs 16 residues.

The chain has TRBV25-1 and TRBJ2-7, with 10 bases aligning to TRBD1. This CDR3 has 17 amino acids. Germline CDR1 reads MGHDK; CDR2 reads SYGVNS. The J segment lost 2 bases and the V segment lost 6 bases, leaving 13 bases of the junction unmatched. CDR3 amino acids: CASRGSGTGVPTYEQYF. The CDR3 DNA reads TGTGCCAGCAGGGGCTCGGGGACAGGGGTTCCTACCTACGAGCAGTACTTC.

This clone was counted a single time. This sequence joins TRBV6-2 or TRBV6-3 and TRBJ1-1; possibly TRBD1 for D (5 bases). Germline V gives CDR1 MNHEY, CDR2 SVGEGT. The CDR3 length is 13 residues. With 4 bases removed from V and 0 bases from J, the gap between germline ends came to 6 bases. In DNA form, the CDR3 reads TGTGCCAGCAGTTTGACAGTGAACACTGAAGCTTTCTTT. The encoded protein is CASSLTVNTEAFF.

This clone was detected only a few times. V and J are TRBV2 and TRBJ2-1; D possibly corresponds to TRBD1 (5 bases). Trimming left V 7 bases short and J 7 bases short, with 14 bases between. Germline CDR1 reads SNHLY; CDR2 reads FYNNEI. CDR3 length: 13 amino acids. CDR3 in amino acids: CASTGLQGNEQFF. The CDR3 region has the DNA TGTGCCAGCACAGGTCTGCAGGGAAATGAGCAGTTCTTC.

The V call is TRBV10-3, the J call TRBJ2-3; 14 bases match TRBD2. The CDR3 consists of 16 residues. The junction had 10 bases not matched to a gene; V was cut back by 10 bases and J by 4 bases. Germline V gene lookup returns CDR1 ENHRY and CDR2 SYGVKD. The CDR3 loop reads CATTGGLAGVADTQYF. CDR3 sequence (DNA): TGTGCCACCACCGGGGGACTAGCGGGAGTGGCAGATACGCAGTATTTT.

This chain joins TRBV6-2 or TRBV6-3 and TRBJ2-7; 9 bases map to TRBD1. The CDR3 has 21 amino acids. Germline CDR1 and CDR2: MNHEY and SVGEGT. V lost 3 bases, J lost 2 bases, and 23 bases stayed unmatched. CDR3 loop: CASSYPLNGTGIQLLTYEQYF. CDR3 sequence (DNA): TGTGCCAGCAGTTATCCCCTAAACGGGACAGGGATCCAACTCCTGACCTACGAGCAGTACTTC.

The chain uses TRBV6-1 and TRBJ2-5; maybe TRBD2 (6 bases). V lost 2 bases and J lost 4, with 17 bases in between. This CDR3 is 16 amino acids long. Germline V CDR1 and CDR2: MNHNS, SASEGT. CDR3 in amino acids: CASSETSAGWTETQYF. The CDR3 DNA follows: TGTGCCAGCAGTGAAACGAGCGCGGGGTGGACAGAGACCCAGTACTTC.

The chain employs TRBV27 and TRBJ2-1; 13 bases map to TRBD2. With V trimmed by 9 bases and J by 5 bases, 4 bases remained unmatched. This CDR3 spans 14 amino acids. Per germline, CDR1 MNHEY and CDR2 SMNVEV (reference sequence). In DNA form, the CDR3 reads TGTGCCAGTACACTAGCGGGGGGGGACAATGAGCAGTTCTTC. Amino acid sequence: CASTLAGGDNEQFF.

The rearrangement links TRBV7-2 to TRBJ1-6; TRBD1 matches at 10 bases. CDR3 length: 14 residues. The trim removed 5 bases at V and 8 bases at J, leaving 3 bases unmatched. Germline values: CDR1 SGHTA, CDR2 FQGNSA. CDR3 nucleotide sequence: TGTGCCAGCAGCCTCGGGACAGGGGATTCACCCCTCCACTTT. Its protein product is CASSLGTGDSPLHF.

This chain connects TRBV10-3 to TRBJ2-3, with 11 bases that match TRBD2. This CDR3 region has 18 residues. V dropped 2 bases and J dropped 4; count of bases not matched to a gene: 11. Per germline, CDR1 ENHRY and CDR2 SYGVKD. CDR3 residues: CAISELLAGGTKADTQYF. The DNA for the CDR3 is TGTGCCATCAGTGAGCTGCTAGCGGGAGGCACTAAAGCAGATACGCAGTATTTT.

V and J are TRBV12-5 and TRBJ2-7; 7 bases align to TRBD1. V trimming: 5 bases; J trimming: 0 bases; junction bases outside the gene matches: 10. The germline CDR1 and CDR2 sequences are LGHNT and FRNRAP. The length of the CDR3 is 16 residues. The CDR3 DNA is TGTGCTAGTGGTCCCCCCCGACAGGGAAGCTCCTACGAGCAGTACTTC. Translation: CASGPPRQGSSYEQYF.

This chain links TRBV7-9 with TRBJ2-3, with 9 nucleotides matching TRBD2. Trimming at V came to 5 bases and at J to 6 bases, leaving 12 bases not matched to a gene. This CDR3 contains 16 residues. CDR1 and CDR2 from the germline V gene are SEHNR and FQNEAQ (reference sequence). The CDR3: CASSLGGGRATDTQYF. The DNA for the CDR3 is TGTGCCAGCAGCCTAGGAGGCGGGAGGGCCACGGATACGCAGTATTTT.

The chain has TRBV28 and TRBJ1-5, with 8 bases identical to TRBD1. The CDR3 length is 15 residues. V dropped 3 bases and J dropped 7; count of bases not matched to a gene: 8. Germline CDR1 is MDHEN and CDR2 is SYDVKM. The CDR3 coding sequence is TGTGCCAGCAGTTTTTCAGGGGGCGCACACCAGCCCCAGCATTTT. Amino acid sequence: CASSFSGGAHQPQHF.

On this clone: The same CDR3 can be traced to other DNA sequences in this sample. The rearrangement links TRBV27 to TRBJ2-7; D may be TRBD1 (6 bases). The CDR3 contains 14 residues. Germline V gene sequence: CDR1 MNHEY, CDR2 SMNVEV (reference sequence). Trimming pared 0 bases from V and 1 base from J, leaving 7 bases between. This CDR3 reads CASSLSRGSYEQYF. The CDR3 DNA follows: TGTGCCAGCAGTTTATCCAGGGGATCCTACGAGCAGTACTTC.

The rearrangement uses TRBV5-6 and TRBJ2-7, with 8 bases fitting TRBD1. The CDR3 has 17 residues. Looked up from germline, CDR1 is SGHDT and CDR2 is YYEEEE. Trimming at V came to 1 base and at J to 1 base, leaving 10 bases not matched to a gene. CDR3 DNA sequence: TGTGCCAGCAGCTTGTTTACAGGGGACAGGAGTTCCTACGAGCAGTACTTC. Translation: CASSLFTGDRSSYEQYF.

The V call is TRBV7-8, the J call TRBJ2-7, with a weak D call TRBD1 (6 bases). The CDR3 covers 17 residues. Germline V gene data show CDR1 as SGHVS and CDR2 as FQNEAQ. V lost 5 bases to trimming and J lost 1 base, with 21 bases between them. The CDR3 loop reads CASSPLPWGQISYEQYF. In DNA form, the CDR3 reads TGTGCCAGCAGCCCACTTCCGTGGGGACAAATATCCTACGAGCAGTACTTC. Complete variable domain (other parts from reference TRBV7-8 and TRBJ2-7): GAGVSQSPRYKVAKRGQDVALRCDPISGHVSLFWYQQALGQGPEFLTYFQNEAQLDKSGLPSDRFFAERPEGSVSTLKIQRTQQEDSAVYLCASSPLPWGQISYEQYFGPGTRLTVT.

V gene TRBV5-1 combines with J gene TRBJ2-5; TRBD1 matches at 8 bases. CDR3 length: 18 amino acids. Germline assignment: CDR1 SGHRS and CDR2 YFSETQ. The junction had 23 bases not matched to a gene; V was cut back by 6 bases and J by 7 bases. The DNA for the CDR3 is TGCGCCAGCACTCTGGGGGCTCGGACAGGGTGGTTGGAAGTGACCCAGTACTTC. Amino acids: CASTLGARTGWLEVTQYF.

The genes are TRBV15 and TRBJ2-7, with unresolved D. The V end was cut by 0 bases, the J end by 3 bases, with 12 bases between. From germline, CDR1 is LNHNV and CDR2 YYDKDF (reference sequence). This CDR3 has 15 amino acids. DNA for the CDR3: TGTGCCACCAGCAGAGAAAGAGCGTCGAACTACGAGCAGTACTTC. Protein product: CATSRERASNYEQYF. Filled out from reference TRBV15 and TRBJ2-7, the complete variable domain reads DAMVIQNPRYQVTQFGKPVTLSCSQTLNHNVMYWYQQKSSQAPKLLFHYYDKDFNNEADTPDNFQSRRPNTSFCFLDIRSPGLGDTAMYLCATSRERASNYEQYFGPGTRLTVT.

The chain couples TRBV9 to TRBJ1-3, with 9 bases matching TRBD1. There are 16 residues in the CDR3. Germline values: CDR1 SGDLS, CDR2 YYNGEE. With 3 bases clipped from V and 4 bases from J, the junction kept 8 bases outside the gene matches. The CDR3, as DNA: TGTGCCAGCAGCGCCCAACAGGGGGCTGCCGGAAACACCATATATTTT. It encodes CASSAQQGAAGNTIYF.

The V call is TRBV27, the J call TRBJ2-7, with D perhaps matching TRBD1 (6 bases). The CDR3 consists of 15 residues. Per germline, CDR1 MNHEY and CDR2 SMNVEV (reference sequence). The germline V and J ends were trimmed by 5 bases and 6 bases, with 20 bases remaining between them. CDR3 in amino acids: CASSPMSRGDGEQYF. The DNA for the CDR3 is TGTGCCAGCAGTCCCATGAGCAGGGGAGATGGCGAGCAGTACTTC.

The gene calls are TRBV28 and TRBJ2-1; D perhaps matches TRBD2 (5 bases). The germline CDR1 and CDR2 sequences are MDHEN and SYDVKM. V was pared by 6 bases and J by 0 bases, with 15 bases between. The CDR3 covers 16 residues. As DNA, the CDR3 is TGTGCCAGCAGCAATTTGAGGGCGGTCTCCTACAATGAGCAGTTCTTC. This encodes CASSNLRAVSYNEQFF. Full variable domain (remainder filled in from reference TRBV28 and TRBJ2-1): DVKVTQSSRYLVKRTGEKVFLECVQDMDHENMFWYRQDPGLGLRLIYFSYDVKMKEKGDIPEGYSVSREKKERFSLILESASTNQTSMYLCASSNLRAVSYNEQFFGPGTRLTVL.

The rearrangement uses TRBV6-5 and TRBJ2-1, with 12 bases fitting TRBD2. Germline V lookup: CDR1 MNHEY, CDR2 SVGAGI. This CDR3 contains 14 residues. The V segment lost 5 bases and the J segment 8 bases; nucleotides outside the gene matches: 4. The CDR3 DNA reads as TGTGCCAGCAGTAAGACTAGCGGGGGCTATGAGCAGTTCTTC. It encodes CASSKTSGGYEQFF.

The chain links TRBV3-1 (or the pseudogene TRBV3-2) to TRBJ2-7, with 13 positions matching TRBD2. Germline trimming cut 4 bases from V and 3 bases from J; bases unmatched to any gene: 6. The CDR3 runs 16 residues. The germline V gene has CDR1 LGHDT and CDR2 YNNKEL (reference sequence). The DNA of the CDR3 is TGTGCCAGCAGCCGCCCGGGACTAGCGGGATTCTACGAGCAGTACTTC. This codes for CASSRPGLAGFYEQYF.

This chain uses TRBV5-4 with TRBJ2-5, with 8 bases that match TRBD1. Germline values: CDR1 SGHNT, CDR2 YYREEE (reference sequence). V was clipped by 0 bases and J by 5 bases; unmatched bases: 6. CDR3 length equals 15 residues. Here the CDR3 reads CASSLVQGVGETQYF. CDR3 DNA sequence: TGTGCCAGCAGCTTGGTACAGGGGGTAGGGGAGACCCAGTACTTC.

The chain links TRBV13 to TRBJ1-2; 9 bases are shared with TRBD1. CDR3 length equals 14 residues. V dropped 8 bases and J dropped 2; count of bases not matched to a gene: 6. Germline lookup yields CDR1 PRHDT and CDR2 FYEKMQ (reference sequence). CDR3: CASDRGTGNYGYTF. In nucleotides, the CDR3 is TGTGCCAGCGATCGGGGGACAGGGAACTATGGCTACACCTTC.

The J gene is TRBJ1-3, the V gene TRBV30; D is possibly TRBD1 (5 bases). The CDR3 extends over 14 amino acids. Between the trimmed V and J ends, which lost 1 base and 3 bases, there was a span of 10 bases. CDR1 and CDR2 (germline): GTSNPN, SVGIG (reference sequence). In nucleotides, the CDR3 is TGTGCCTGGAGTGCCCTGGGGGGTGGAAACACCATATATTTT. This sequence encodes CAWSALGGGNTIYF.

V and J are TRBV19 and TRBJ1-5; D remains unclear. CDR1 LNHDA and CDR2 SQIVND come from the germline V gene (reference sequence). The CDR3 is 15 residues long. V was clipped by 3 bases and J by 2 bases, with 11 bases between them. The CDR3 DNA reads as TGTGCCAGTAGTATCGGCCCGGAGGGCAATCAGCCCCAGCATTTT. Translated: CASSIGPEGNQPQHF.